A single sample gave rise to the 15 T cell receptor beta chains below, sequenced in a study of cytomegalovirus exposure and HLA in healthy donors. The PCR contained 60 Vbeta and 13 Jbeta primers. Measured with immunoSEQ multiplex PCR; TCRdb has only the in-frame clones, and not every one. This sample has roughly 100,000 clones, with 60% to 80% found just once. Material for sequencing was PBMCs. The receptors originated from a man between 60 and 75 years old in good health and CMV-seropositive.

This chain connects TRBV28 to TRBJ1-4; 7 nucleotides match TRBD1. Per germline, CDR1 MDHEN and CDR2 SYDVKM. The CDR3 has 15 residues. The V and J ends lost 6 bases and 5 bases, in that order; junction bases with no gene match: 9. The CDR3: CASSSSGTANEKLFF. The CDR3 bases are TGTGCCAGCAGCTCCTCCGGGACAGCGAATGAAAAACTGTTTTTT.

This chain links TRBV7-2 with TRBJ1-5; D not certain. V lost 2 bases to trimming and J lost 1 base, with 12 bases between them. The germline CDR1 and CDR2 sequences are SGHTA and FQGNSA. This CDR3 has 16 residues. Here the CDR3 reads CASSLRGGKSNQPQHF. CDR3 DNA sequence: TGTGCCAGCAGCTTACGAGGCGGGAAGAGCAATCAGCCCCAGCATTTT. The whole variable domain, remainder taken from reference TRBV7-2 and TRBJ1-5, is GAGVSQSPSNKVTEKGKDVELRCDPISGHTALYWYRQSLGQGLEFLIYFQGNSAPDKSGLPSDRFSAERTGGSVSTLTIQRTQQEDSAVYLCASSLRGGKSNQPQHFGDGTRLSIL.

V usage is TRBV18 and J usage is TRBJ2-1; 12 bases align to TRBD1. Germline V gene sequence: CDR1 KGHSH, CDR2 LQKENI. V gave up 6 bases and J gave up 9 bases; unmatched junction bases: 6. This CDR3 spans 14 amino acids. CDR3 in amino acids: CASSDGTGGSEQFF. The CDR3 DNA reads TGTGCCAGCTCGGATGGGACAGGGGGCTCTGAGCAGTTCTTC.

The J gene is TRBJ1-1, the V gene TRBV6-1; 7 bases fit TRBD1. Per the germline V gene, CDR1 is MNHNS and CDR2 is SASEGT. This CDR3 has 15 residues. Trimming cost V 6 bases and J 3 bases; bases outside gene matches: 10. The DNA of the CDR3 is TGTGCCAGCAGGCGATCGACAGGGAGTGACACTGAAGCTTTCTTT. This encodes CASRRSTGSDTEAFF.

The count of this clone is one. The CDR3 loop reads CASSLSPTGQGEQYF. The CDR3 DNA sequence: TGTGCCAGCAGTTTGTCTCCGACAGGGCAGGGCGAGCAGTACTTC. V gene TRBV6-5 combines with J gene TRBJ2-7, with 7 bases aligning to TRBD1. The V segment lost 4 bases and the J segment 6 bases; nucleotides outside the gene matches: 12. This CDR3 has 15 amino acids. CDR1 and CDR2 (germline): MNHEY, SVGAGI.

The chain combines TRBV7-9 with TRBJ1-2; D may be TRBD1 (5 bases). The CDR3 totals 13 residues. Per the germline V gene, CDR1 is SEHNR and CDR2 is FQNEAQ (reference sequence). V shed 4 bases and J shed 5 bases, with 11 bases lying between them. Here the CDR3 reads CASSSLTDYGYTF. The DNA for the CDR3 is TGTGCCAGCAGCTCATTGACAGATTATGGCTACACCTTC.

The chain joins TRBV30 to TRBJ1-5, with TRBD1 matching over 8 bases. Germline V gene sequence: CDR1 GTSNPN, CDR2 SVGIG (reference sequence). The CDR3 runs to 15 residues. V was pared by 3 bases and J by 0 bases, with 4 bases of the junction left unmatched. The DNA for the CDR3 is TGTGCCTGGAGAGGGGGACAGGCTAGCAATCAGCCCCAGCATTTT. It translates to CAWRGGQASNQPQHF.

The chain has TRBV5-1 and TRBJ2-3, with 8 bases matching TRBD1. The V gene end was trimmed by 3 bases and the J gene end by 0 bases; junction bases not matched to a gene: 6. Germline lookup yields CDR1 SGHRS and CDR2 YFSETQ. The CDR3 loop spans 16 amino acids. CDR3 region: CASSSDREASTDTQYF. In nucleotides, the CDR3 is TGCGCCAGCAGCTCGGACAGGGAAGCTAGCACAGATACGCAGTATTTT.

This chain joins TRBV6-7 and TRBJ2-1; 9 bases are a match to TRBD2. TRBV6-7 is noted as an ORF with a role that remains uncertain. This CDR3 has 19 amino acids. Trimming at V came to 1 base and at J to 0 bases, leaving 10 bases not matched to a gene. CDR3 nucleotides: TGTGCCAGCAGTTACTGGGATAGCGGGGGTGGGAGCTCCTACAATGAGCAGTTCTTC. Translation: CASSYWDSGGGSSYNEQFF.

The rearrangement links TRBV2 to TRBJ1-5; TRBD1 matches 7 bases. The J segment lost 8 bases and the V segment lost 6 bases, leaving 13 bases of the junction unmatched. This CDR3 has 15 residues. The germline V gene encodes CDR1 SNHLY and CDR2 FYNNEI. In nucleotides, the CDR3 is TGTGCCAGCAGCGATGGGACAGTGATAGAGAAGCCCCAGCATTTT. Its protein product is CASSDGTVIEKPQHF.

The genes are TRBV28 and TRBJ1-2, with 7 positions matching TRBD1. Germline assignment: CDR1 MDHEN and CDR2 SYDVKM. V shed 8 bases and J 4 bases; nucleotides not matched to a gene: 7. This CDR3 comprises 13 residues. As DNA, the CDR3 is TGTGCCAGCGTAACCGGGACAGTCTATGGCTACACCTTC. Translating gives CASVTGTVYGYTF.

The chain links TRBV30 to TRBJ2-3; 11 nucleotides agree with TRBD2. This CDR3 has 14 residues. The germline V gene encodes CDR1 GTSNPN and CDR2 SVGIG (reference sequence). V shed 3 bases and J 2 bases; nucleotides not matched to a gene: 1. CDR3 coding DNA: TGTGCCTGGAGGACTAGCGGGGCCACAGATACGCAGTATTTT. Translating gives CAWRTSGATDTQYF.

The gene calls are TRBV2 and TRBJ2-5; D might be TRBD2 (6 bases). Trimming took 3 bases from V and 5 from J, leaving 10 bases between them. The CDR3 is made up of 13 amino acids. Germline CDR1 reads SNHLY; CDR2 reads FYNNEI. CDR3 sequence: CASSEAGWETQYF. CDR3 sequence (DNA): TGTGCCAGCAGTGAGGCGGGATGGGAGACCCAGTACTTC.

A single count supports this clone. V is TRBV5-1 and J is TRBJ1-4; perhaps TRBD1 as D (5 bases). CDR1 and CDR2 (germline): SGHRS, YFSETQ. The CDR3 sequence is 15 residues long. V was shortened by 0 bases and J by 5 bases, with 11 bases between the two germline ends. CDR3 coding DNA: TGCGCCAGCAGCTTGGTAGCAGGGTCCAATGAAAAACTGTTTTTT. Amino acid sequence: CASSLVAGSNEKLFF.

The V and J genes are TRBV27 and TRBJ1-2, with D perhaps matching TRBD1 (6 bases). The V gene's germline CDR1 is MNHEY and CDR2 SMNVEV (reference sequence). The CDR3 covers 13 residues. V lost 4 bases to trimming and J lost 0 bases, with 6 bases between them. Written as DNA, the CDR3 is TGTGCCAGCAGTTACAGGGCTAACTATGGCTACACCTTC. Translation gives CASSYRANYGYTF.